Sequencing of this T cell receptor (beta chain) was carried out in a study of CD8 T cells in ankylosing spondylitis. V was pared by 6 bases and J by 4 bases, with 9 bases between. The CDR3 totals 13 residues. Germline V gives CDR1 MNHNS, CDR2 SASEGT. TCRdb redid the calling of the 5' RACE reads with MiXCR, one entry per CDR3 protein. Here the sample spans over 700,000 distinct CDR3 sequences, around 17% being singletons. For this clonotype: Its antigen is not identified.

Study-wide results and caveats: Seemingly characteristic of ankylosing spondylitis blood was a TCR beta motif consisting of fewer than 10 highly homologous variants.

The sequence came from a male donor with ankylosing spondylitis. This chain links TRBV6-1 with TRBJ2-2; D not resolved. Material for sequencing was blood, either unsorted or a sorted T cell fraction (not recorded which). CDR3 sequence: CASSEHITGELFF. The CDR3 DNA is TGTGCCAGCAGCGAACATATCACCGGGGAGCTGTTTTTT.